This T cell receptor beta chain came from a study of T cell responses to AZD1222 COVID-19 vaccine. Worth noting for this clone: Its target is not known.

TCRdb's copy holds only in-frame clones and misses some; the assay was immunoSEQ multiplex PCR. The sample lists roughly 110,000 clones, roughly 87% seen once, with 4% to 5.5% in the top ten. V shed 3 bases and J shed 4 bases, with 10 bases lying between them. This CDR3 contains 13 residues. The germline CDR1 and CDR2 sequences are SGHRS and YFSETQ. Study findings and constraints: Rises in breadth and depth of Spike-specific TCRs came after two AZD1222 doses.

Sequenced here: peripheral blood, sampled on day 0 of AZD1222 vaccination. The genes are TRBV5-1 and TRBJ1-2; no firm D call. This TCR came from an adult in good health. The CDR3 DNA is TGCGCCAGCAGCTCAGACGGTTCCTATGGCTACACCTTC. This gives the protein CASSSDGSYGYTF.